This TCR beta chain was retrieved from a study of early T cells in non-severe SARS-CoV-2 infection. TCRdb called the 5' RACE reads again in MiXCR, with one record for every CDR3 protein. This table has about 76,000 distinct CDR3 sequences, around 16% appearing once. This clonotype has more than one count but fewer than ten. The CDR3 sequence is 13 residues long. The V end lost 5 bases, the J end lost 7 bases, and 14 bases lay between the germline ends. Per germline, CDR1 SGHDN and CDR2 FVKESK. The sequenced sample consisted of whole blood. The V and J genes are TRBV14 and TRBJ1-1; a possible D gene is TRBD1 (5 bases). The clonotype originates from an adult who was a healthcare worker with PCR-confirmed SARS-CoV-2 infection or an uninfected control (not recorded which). CDR3 in amino acids: CASSYDRRGEAFF. The CDR3 nucleotides are TGTGCCAGCAGCTACGATAGAAGGGGTGAAGCTTTCTTT.